This TCR beta chain was obtained from a study of T-cell reconstitution after alpha-beta-depleted transplantation in children. Study-wide results and caveats: The study traced high day-60 TCRbeta diversity in some patients to surviving recipient T cells and thymic progenitors. Reportedly, roughly two months post-transplant, alpha-beta T cells arose from several hundred expanded graft clones. T cells produced anew were the main source of T-cell counts and diversity one year after transplant.

This clonotype was counted between two and nine times. What it recognizes is unknown. A library of TCRbeta sequences, prepared with unique molecular identifiers, was generated. MiXCR was run by TCRdb on the PCR reads, yielding one entry per CDR3 protein. Of 250,000 to 400,000 distinct CDR3 sequences in the sample, around 25% were seen once. Germline CDR1 is SGHVS and CDR2 is FQNEAQ. Trimming at V came to 5 bases and at J to 11 bases, leaving 8 bases not matched to a gene. The CDR3 consists of 13 residues. This chain joins TRBV7-8 and TRBJ1-4, with 7 bases aligning to TRBD1. Sequencing used PBMCs, mostly from graft donor cells, obtained 180 days after TCRalphabeta/CD19-depleted stem cell transplant. This TCR was sampled from a male patient between 10 and 17 years old who had a stem cell transplant for acute lymphoblastic leukemia, so the T cells may come from the graft donor. DNA for the CDR3: TGTGCCAGCAGCCCCGGGACAGCTGGGAAACTGTTTTTT. Translating it yields CASSPGTAGKLFF.